This TCR beta chain is from a study of blood T cell repertoires in COVID-19. Study as a whole: T cells, B-cell-depleted T cells, or PBMCs supplied cDNA or gDNA.

Those enrolled, adults aged roughly 18 to 100 years, came from about two dozen US areas. In assigning cohorts, the study relied on participant-reported clinical history. Someone with COVID-19 had been met by exposed participants within 2 weeks before study entry. The CDR3 extends over 13 amino acids. In germline, CDR1 is MDHEN, CDR2 SYDVKM. Trimming took off 8 bases at V and 3 bases at J, with 14 bases between the two ends. Produced via immunoSEQ multiplex PCR; TCRdb's table is partial and in-frame only. The sample includes approximately 300,000 clones, about 85% seen only once; the top ten take about 1.9%.

The clonotype originates from a woman younger than 45 who had been exposed to COVID-19. The sequenced sample consisted of PBMCs or T cells enriched from blood (not recorded which). V and J are TRBV28 and TRBJ2-7, with D possibly being TRBD2 (5 bases). Here the CDR3 DNA reads TGTGCCAGCGCCACCCGGGGAAACTACGAGCAGTACTTC. It encodes CASATRGNYEQYF.